The 4 T cell receptor beta chains in this list originate from one sample, sequenced in a study of OX40 agonist ivuxolimab in advanced cancers. TCRdb's copy holds only in-frame clones and misses some; the assay was immunoSEQ multiplex PCR. The sample has about 95,000 clones, around 85% seen once; the top ten hold approximately 4.2%. This specimen was CD4+ or CD8+ T cells sorted from blood, taken in a trial of the OX40 agonist ivuxolimab. The receptors were sampled from an adult with an advanced solid tumor such as melanoma, head and neck, liver or kidney cancer.

The V call is TRBV5-6, the J call TRBJ1-1; maybe TRBD1 (5 bases). Germline lookup yields CDR1 SGHDT and CDR2 YYEEEE. The CDR3 extends over 17 amino acids. V lost 0 bases and J lost 0, with 15 bases in between. The CDR3 DNA reads TGTGCCAGCAGCTTGGCCAGGGCAGGGATAGTGAACACTGAAGCTTTCTTT. Translating gives CASSLARAGIVNTEAFF.

This chain links TRBV20-1 with TRBJ2-1; the D is unclear. V was shortened by 5 bases and J by 8 bases, with 7 bases between the two germline ends. Germline V gene lookup returns CDR1 DFQATT and CDR2 SNEGSKA (reference sequence). The CDR3 is made up of 10 amino acids. This CDR3 reads CSALNHEQFF. DNA for the CDR3: TGCAGTGCTCTCAACCATGAGCAGTTCTTC.

The chain recombines TRBV19 with TRBJ2-7; tentatively, D is TRBD1 (5 bases). Germline V gene data show CDR1 as LNHDA and CDR2 as SQIVND (reference sequence). V was clipped by 5 bases and J by 5 bases, with 16 bases between them. The CDR3 is 14 residues long. DNA of the CDR3: TGTGCCAGTAGTCCGAGGCAGGGCACCGACGAGCAGTACTTC. It specifies CASSPRQGTDEQYF.

The rearrangement uses TRBV6-5 and TRBJ2-1; no clear D. The CDR3 totals 14 residues. The ends were cut back, 2 bases at V and 0 bases at J, with 5 bases in the middle. Germline-derived CDR1 and CDR2 are MNHEY and SVGAGI. The CDR3: CASSYGSSYNEQFF. DNA of the CDR3: TGTGCCAGCAGTTACGGTAGCTCCTACAATGAGCAGTTCTTC.